This is a list of T cell receptor beta chains from one sample in a study of blood T cell repertoires in COVID-19. Here immunoSEQ multiplex PCR was the method, and the copy in TCRdb shows in-frame clones only, minus some. The sample includes roughly 150,000 clones, around nine tenths of them seen just once. The sample consisted of peripheral blood. The receptors derive from a human donor in a cohort sampled during active COVID-19. Each CDR3 is given with its conserved first and last residue. The D gene is left open where the match is weak. Part of the rows lack a size; the others show once, few, many or a class for expanded clones.

D: .
size: .
V: TRBV5-5
J: TRBJ2-3
CDR3: CASSLGTSSSTDTQYF
DNA: TGTGCCAGCAGCCTAGGGACTTCCTCTAGCACAGATACGCAGTATTTT

D: .
size: .
V: TRBV7-9
J: TRBJ2-5
CDR3: CASSLGSQETQYF
DNA: TGTGCCAGCAGCTTAGGGAGCCAAGAGACCCAGTACTTC

D: TRBD1
size: .
V: TRBV2
J: TRBJ2-1
CDR3: CASTLGQGTYNEQFF
DNA: TGTGCCAGCACCCTCGGACAGGGGACCTACAATGAGCAGTTCTTC

D: TRBD1
size: few
V: TRBV9
J: TRBJ2-1
CDR3: CASSATGAPYNEQFF
DNA: TGTGCCAGCAGCGCGACAGGGGCGCCTTACAATGAGCAGTTCTTC

D: TRBD1
size: .
V: TRBV28
J: TRBJ1-2
CDR3: CASSFTTGMMGYTF
DNA: TGTGCCAGCAGCTTCACGACAGGGATGATGGGCTACACCTTC

D: TRBD2
size: .
V: TRBV7-2
J: TRBJ2-5
CDR3: CASSSLAGGRGETQYF
DNA: TGTGCCAGCAGCTCTTTAGCGGGAGGGCGGGGCGAGACCCAGTACTTC

D: .
size: .
V: TRBV28
J: TRBJ1-2
CDR3: CASSFQARGGYTF
DNA: TGTGCCAGCAGTTTCCAGGCCCGTGGTGGCTACACCTTC

D: TRBD2
size: .
V: TRBV7-2
J: TRBJ2-3
CDR3: CASSRVAGGSTDTQYF
DNA: TGTGCCAGCAGCAGAGTAGCGGGAGGGAGCACAGATACGCAGTATTTT

D: .
size: few
V: TRBV27
J: TRBJ1-5
CDR3: CASSPLGEGNQPQHF
DNA: TGTGCCAGCAGTCCCCTCGGGGAGGGCAATCAGCCCCAGCATTTT

D: .
size: .
V: TRBV7-9
J: TRBJ2-7
CDR3: CASSLAQSAPRGAYEQYF
DNA: TGTGCCAGCAGCTTAGCCCAATCCGCCCCCAGGGGCGCGTACGAGCAGTACTTC

D: .
size: .
V: TRBV5-1
J: TRBJ2-5
CDR3: CASSLGQIQETQYF
DNA: TGCGCCAGCAGCTTGGGACAGATCCAAGAGACCCAGTACTTC

D: .
size: .
V: TRBV7-3
J: TRBJ2-1
CDR3: CASSLISTGRPEQFF
DNA: TGTGCCAGCAGCTTAATCAGCACAGGACGACCTGAGCAGTTCTTC

D: TRBD1
size: .
V: TRBV6-5
J: TRBJ2-7
CDR3: CASSSRDSSYEQYF
DNA: TGTGCCAGCAGTTCCCGGGACAGCTCCTACGAGCAGTACTTC

D: .
size: .
V: TRBV30
J: TRBJ1-3
CDR3: CAWSGWRSSGNTIYF
DNA: TGTGCCTGGTCGGGGTGGAGAAGCTCTGGAAACACCATATATTTT

D: TRBD2
size: once
V: TRBV11-2
J: TRBJ2-3
CDR3: CASSFFRGVTDTQYF
DNA: TGTGCCAGCAGCTTTTTCCGGGGGGTCACAGATACGCAGTATTTT

D: .
size: .
V: TRBV7-2
J: TRBJ2-5
CDR3: CASSLYREGETQYF
DNA: TGTGCCAGCAGCCTTTACAGGGAGGGAGAGACCCAGTACTTC

D: .
size: .
V: TRBV28
J: TRBJ2-1
CDR3: CASSTVADSSYNEQFF
DNA: TGTGCCAGCAGTACAGTAGCGGATAGCTCCTACAATGAGCAGTTCTTC

D: .
size: .
V: TRBV4-1
J: TRBJ1-5
CDR3: CASSRSNWGDSNQPQHF
DNA: TGCGCCAGCAGCCGCTCCAACTGGGGGGATAGCAATCAGCCCCAGCATTTT

D: .
size: .
V: TRBV6-5
J: TRBJ2-7
CDR3: CASSYSPRASAYEQYF
DNA: TGTGCCAGCAGTTACTCCCCCAGGGCTAGTGCCTACGAGCAGTACTTC

D: TRBD2
size: few
V: TRBV7-2
J: TRBJ2-7
CDR3: CASSLYGLAGVYEQYF
DNA: TGTGCCAGCAGCTTATATGGACTAGCGGGAGTCTACGAGCAGTACTTC

D: TRBD2
size: once
V: TRBV5-6
J: TRBJ2-7
CDR3: CASSFRLAGNDEQYF
DNA: TGTGCCAGCAGCTTTCGACTAGCGGGAAACGACGAGCAGTACTTC

D: TRBD1
size: .
V: TRBV6-1
J: TRBJ1-2
CDR3: CASSEGQGAGYGYTF
DNA: TGTGCCAGCAGTGAAGGTCAGGGGGCAGGCTATGGCTACACCTTC

D: .
size: .
V: TRBV12-3/TRBV12-4
J: TRBJ1-5
CDR3: CASSLLRDQPQHF
DNA: TGTGCCAGCAGTCTATTGCGGGATCAGCCCCAGCATTTT

D: TRBD2
size: .
V: TRBV11-2
J: TRBJ2-1
CDR3: CASSILAGGTYNEQFF
DNA: TGTGCCAGCAGCATACTAGCGGGGGGTACCTACAATGAGCAGTTCTTC

D: TRBD1
size: .
V: TRBV5-1
J: TRBJ2-3
CDR3: CASSLGTGRDTQYF
DNA: TGCGCCAGCAGCTTGGGGACAGGACGGGATACGCAGTATTTT

D: .
size: .
V: TRBV27
J: TRBJ2-7
CDR3: CASSLRGSYEQYF
DNA: TGTGCCAGCAGTTTACGGGGATCCTACGAGCAGTACTTC

D: .
size: .
V: TRBV4-1
J: TRBJ2-7
CDR3: CASSQLRLSPSYEQYF
DNA: TGCGCCAGCAGCCAACTCAGACTGAGCCCCTCCTACGAGCAGTACTTC

D: TRBD2
size: .
V: TRBV5-1
J: TRBJ2-1
CDR3: CASSRKLAGGYNEQFF
DNA: TGCGCCAGCAGCAGGAAATTAGCGGGAGGTTACAATGAGCAGTTCTTC

D: .
size: few
V: TRBV9
J: TRBJ2-7
CDR3: CASSGDSAPYYEQYF
DNA: TGTGCCAGCAGCGGAGACTCGGCCCCATACTACGAGCAGTACTTC

D: .
size: .
V: TRBV12-3/TRBV12-4
J: TRBJ1-3
CDR3: CASGSGVGNTIYF
DNA: TGTGCCAGCGGGTCGGGGGTTGGAAACACCATATATTTT

D: TRBD1
size: once
V: TRBV28
J: TRBJ1-5
CDR3: CASSSTGQGISNQPQHF
DNA: TGTGCCAGCAGTTCGACGGGACAGGGTATAAGCAATCAGCCCCAGCATTTT

D: .
size: .
V: TRBV18
J: TRBJ2-3
CDR3: CASSPYRDFITDTQYF
DNA: TGTGCCAGCTCACCGTACCGGGACTTCATCACAGATACGCAGTATTTT

D: .
size: .
V: TRBV6-1
J: TRBJ1-2
CDR3: CASSEAGDKGYGYTF
DNA: TGTGCCAGCAGTGAAGCCGGGGACAAGGGCTATGGCTACACCTTC

D: .
size: few
V: TRBV7-9
J: TRBJ1-6
CDR3: CASSFGQGNSPLHF
DNA: TGTGCCAGCAGCTTCGGGCAGGGGAATTCACCCCTCCACTTT

D: .
size: few
V: TRBV9
J: TRBJ2-1
CDR3: CASSVATGAYNEQFF
DNA: TGTGCCAGCAGCGTAGCTACGGGGGCCTACAATGAGCAGTTCTTC

D: .
size: .
V: TRBV2
J: TRBJ2-7
CDR3: CASSDIPYEQYF
DNA: TGTGCCAGCAGTGACATCCCCTACGAGCAGTACTTC

D: TRBD2
size: .
V: TRBV5-4
J: TRBJ2-7
CDR3: CASSRGLAGGSYEQYF
DNA: TGTGCCAGCAGCAGGGGACTAGCGGGGGGTTCCTACGAGCAGTACTTC

D: .
size: .
V: TRBV20-1
J: TRBJ1-2
CDR3: CSAAPDGYTF
DNA: TGCAGTGCTGCCCCAGATGGCTACACCTTC

D: TRBD1
size: .
V: TRBV24-1
J: TRBJ2-3
CDR3: CATSGTASPIGTDTQYF
DNA: TGTGCCACCAGCGGGACAGCCTCCCCAATCGGCACAGATACGCAGTATTTT

D: TRBD2
size: .
V: TRBV27
J: TRBJ2-7
CDR3: CASSFLTSGDSSYEQYF
DNA: TGTGCCAGCAGTTTCCTGACTAGCGGGGATAGCTCCTACGAGCAGTACTTC

D: .
size: .
V: TRBV15
J: TRBJ2-4
CDR3: CATSSGKNIQYF
DNA: TGTGCCACCAGCAGCGGGAAAAACATTCAGTACTTC

D: .
size: .
V: TRBV18
J: TRBJ2-5
CDR3: CASSPPGLEETQYF
DNA: TGTGCCAGCTCACCACCGGGACTCGAAGAGACCCAGTACTTC

D: TRBD2
size: .
V: TRBV6-8
J: TRBJ2-1
CDR3: CASSSPYPGLAEGAFNEQFF
DNA: TGTGCCAGCAGTTCCCCGTATCCAGGACTAGCGGAGGGGGCTTTCAATGAGCAGTTCTTC

D: .
size: .
V: TRBV19
J: TRBJ2-3
CDR3: CASSGLSTSTDTQYF
DNA: TGTGCCAGTTCCGGACTTTCCACTAGCACAGATACGCAGTATTTT

D: .
size: .
V: TRBV19
J: TRBJ2-5
CDR3: CASSAREWETQYF
DNA: TGTGCCAGTAGTGCGAGGGAGTGGGAGACCCAGTACTTC

D: TRBD2
size: .
V: TRBV6-4
J: TRBJ2-2
CDR3: CASSALAGDTGELFF
DNA: TGTGCCAGCAGTGCATTAGCGGGAGACACCGGGGAGCTGTTTTTT

D: .
size: .
V: TRBV3-1/TRBV3-2
J: TRBJ2-7
CDR3: CASSHGQYEQYF
DNA: TGTGCCAGCAGCCACGGACAGTACGAGCAGTACTTC

D: .
size: .
V: TRBV4-1
J: TRBJ2-3
CDR3: CASSQEARADTQYF
DNA: TGCGCCAGCAGCCAAGAAGCCCGCGCAGATACGCAGTATTTT

D: .
size: .
V: TRBV5-6
J: TRBJ2-5
CDR3: CASSLWTIQETQYF
DNA: TGTGCCAGCAGCTTGTGGACTATTCAAGAGACCCAGTACTTC

D: .
size: .
V: TRBV30
J: TRBJ1-6
CDR3: CALQGPYNSPLHF
DNA: TGTGCCTTGCAGGGGCCTTATAATTCACCCCTCCACTTT

D: .
size: .
V: TRBV28
J: TRBJ2-6
CDR3: CAVTGSGANVLTF
DNA: TGTGCCGTAACCGGCTCTGGGGCCAACGTCCTGACTTTC

D: TRBD1
size: few
V: TRBV4-1
J: TRBJ2-7
CDR3: CASSTGTGGEQYF
DNA: TGCGCCAGCAGCACAGGGACAGGGGGCGAGCAGTACTTC

D: TRBD2
size: .
V: TRBV27
J: TRBJ2-7
CDR3: CASSLLTRGGSYEQYF
DNA: TGTGCCAGCAGTTTACTAACCCGGGGGGGCTCCTACGAGCAGTACTTC